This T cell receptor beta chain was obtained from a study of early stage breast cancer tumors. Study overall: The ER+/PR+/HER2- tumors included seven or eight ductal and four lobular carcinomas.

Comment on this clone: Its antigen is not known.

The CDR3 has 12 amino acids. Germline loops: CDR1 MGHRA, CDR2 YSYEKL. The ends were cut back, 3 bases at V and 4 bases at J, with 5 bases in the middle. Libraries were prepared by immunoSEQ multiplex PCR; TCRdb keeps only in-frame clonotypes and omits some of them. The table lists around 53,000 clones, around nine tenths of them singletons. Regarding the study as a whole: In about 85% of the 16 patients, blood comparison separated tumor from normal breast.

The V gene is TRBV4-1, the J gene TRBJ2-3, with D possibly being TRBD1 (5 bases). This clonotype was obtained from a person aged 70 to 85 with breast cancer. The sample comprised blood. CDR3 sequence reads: CASSQGPDTQYF. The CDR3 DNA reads TGCGCCAGCAGCCAGGGGCCAGATACGCAGTATTTT.